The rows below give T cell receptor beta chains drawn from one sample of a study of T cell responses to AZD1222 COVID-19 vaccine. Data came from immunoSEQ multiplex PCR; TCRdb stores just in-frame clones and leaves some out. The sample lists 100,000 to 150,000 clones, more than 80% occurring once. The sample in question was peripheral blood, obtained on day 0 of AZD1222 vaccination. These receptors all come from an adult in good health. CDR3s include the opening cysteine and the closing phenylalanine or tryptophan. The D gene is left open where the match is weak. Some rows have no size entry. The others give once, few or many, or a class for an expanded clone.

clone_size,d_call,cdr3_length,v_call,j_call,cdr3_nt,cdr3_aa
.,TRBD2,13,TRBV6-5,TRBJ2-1,TGTGCTTCCGGGCTAGCGGGAGAGACTGAGCAGTTCTTC,CASGLAGETEQFF
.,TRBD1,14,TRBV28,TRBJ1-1,TGTGCCAGCAGTGCCGGGACAGAGGTCACTGAAGCTTTCTTT,CASSAGTEVTEAFF
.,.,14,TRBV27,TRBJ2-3,TGTGCCAGCAGTTATGAGGGATCCGCGGATACGCAGTATTTT,CASSYEGSADTQYF
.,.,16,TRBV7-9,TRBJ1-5,TGTGCCAGCAGCTTACCCCAGAGAGATAGCAATCAGCCCCAGCATTTT,CASSLPQRDSNQPQHF
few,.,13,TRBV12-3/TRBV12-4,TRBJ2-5,TGTGCCAGCAGTTTAGGAGGGGTGGGGACCCAGTACTTC,CASSLGGVGTQYF
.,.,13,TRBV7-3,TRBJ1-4,TGTGCCAGCAGCCTACGGCTCGGGGAAAAACTGTTTTTT,CASSLRLGEKLFF
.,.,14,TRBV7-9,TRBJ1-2,TGTGCCAGCAGCCCCGGAGACGCGCTCTATGGCTACACCTTC,CASSPGDALYGYTF
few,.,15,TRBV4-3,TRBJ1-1,TGCGCCAGCAGCCAAGTGGTAGGATCGAACACTGAAGCTTTCTTT,CASSQVVGSNTEAFF
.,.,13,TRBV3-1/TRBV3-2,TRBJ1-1,TGTGCCAGTAGGCCTACGTGGAACACTGAAGCTTTCTTT,CASRPTWNTEAFF
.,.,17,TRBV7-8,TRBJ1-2,TGTGCCAGCAGCTTAGGAGGGATTTTGACGTCTAACTATGGCTACACCTTC,CASSLGGILTSNYGYTF
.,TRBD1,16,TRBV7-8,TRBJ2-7,TGTGCCAGCAGCTTAGCGAGACTGGACAGGGTCTACGAGCAGTACTTC,CASSLARLDRVYEQYF
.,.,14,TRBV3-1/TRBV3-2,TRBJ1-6,TGTGCCAGCAGCCAAGAACAGGGCTATTCACCCCTCCACTTT,CASSQEQGYSPLHF
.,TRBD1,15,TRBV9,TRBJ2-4,TGTGCCAGCAGCTTGGACAGGGACCCCAAAAACATTCAGTACTTC,CASSLDRDPKNIQYF
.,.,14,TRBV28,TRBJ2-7,TGTGCCAGCAGGATTCAGGGTTCCCCCTACGAGCAGTACTTC,CASRIQGSPYEQYF
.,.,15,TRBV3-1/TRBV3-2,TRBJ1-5,TGTGCCAGCAGCCAAGGCCCTGGGGGCAATCAGCCCCAGCATTTT,CASSQGPGGNQPQHF
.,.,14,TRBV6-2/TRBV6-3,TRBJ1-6,TGTGCCAGCAGCCACCGGGGGGTCTCTTCACCCCTCCACTTT,CASSHRGVSSPLHF
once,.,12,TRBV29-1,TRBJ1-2,TGCAGCGTTCAAGCAGTTGTGGCTGGCTACACCTTC,CSVQAVVAGYTF
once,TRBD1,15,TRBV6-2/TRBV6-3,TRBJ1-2,TGTGCCAGCAGTTCACGGACAGGGCCGGGCTATGGCTACACCTTC,CASSSRTGPGYGYTF
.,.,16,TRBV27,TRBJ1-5,TGTGCCAGCGCTGGGGGGCCCCCCTTTAGCAATCAGCCCCAGCATTTT,CASAGGPPFSNQPQHF
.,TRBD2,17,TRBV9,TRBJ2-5,TGTGCCAGCAGCGCGGGGGGACTAGCGGGTTACCAAGAGACCCAGTACTTC,CASSAGGLAGYQETQYF
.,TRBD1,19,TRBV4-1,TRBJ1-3,TGCGCCAGCAGCCAAGCCCGCTTGGACAGGGGGCGCGTTGGAAACACCATATATTTT,CASSQARLDRGRVGNTIYF
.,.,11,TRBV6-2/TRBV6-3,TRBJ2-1,TGTGCCAGCAGTTACGCAGCTGAGCAGTTCTTC,CASSYAAEQFF
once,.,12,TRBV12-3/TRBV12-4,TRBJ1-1,TGTGCCAGCAGTTTTGGGAACACTGAAGCTTTCTTT,CASSFGNTEAFF
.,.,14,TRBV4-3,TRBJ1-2,TGCGCCAGCAGCCAAGATGGAACAGTCTATGGCTACACCTTC,CASSQDGTVYGYTF
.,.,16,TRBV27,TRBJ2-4,TGTGCCAGCAGTTCCCCGCTCCTACTAGCCAAAAACATTCAGTACTTC,CASSSPLLLAKNIQYF
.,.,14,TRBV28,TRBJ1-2,TGTGCCAGCAGAAAGACAGGACTAATCTATGGCTACACCTTC,CASRKTGLIYGYTF
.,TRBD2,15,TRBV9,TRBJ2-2,TGTGCCAGCAGCTCCGGTGGGGGGGTGAACGGGGAGCTGTTTTTT,CASSSGGGVNGELFF
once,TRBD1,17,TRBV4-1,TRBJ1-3,TGCGCCAGCAGCCAAGACCCCTCCGACAGGGGTGGAAACACCATATATTTT,CASSQDPSDRGGNTIYF
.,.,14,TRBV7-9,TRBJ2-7,TGTGCCAGCAGCCCGCGGACAGCGGCCTACGAGCAGTACTTC,CASSPRTAAYEQYF
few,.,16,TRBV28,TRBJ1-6,TGTGCCAGCAGTTTAAGCTCGGCCAGGGTAAATTCACCCCTCCACTTT,CASSLSSARVNSPLHF
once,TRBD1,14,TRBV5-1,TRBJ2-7,TGCGCCAGCAGCCTCGGGACAGGGACCTACGAGCAGTACTTC,CASSLGTGTYEQYF
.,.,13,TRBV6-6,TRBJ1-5,TGTGCCAGCGGAGGGGGACCGGATTGGCCCCAGCATTTT,CASGGGPDWPQHF
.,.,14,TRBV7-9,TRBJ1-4,TGTGCCAGCAGCTTAGGGGGTGCTAATGAAAAACTGTTTTTT,CASSLGGANEKLFF
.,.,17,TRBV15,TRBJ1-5,TGTGCCACCAGCAGACCCTCCGGCAGCCCTAGCAATCAGCCCCAGCATTTT,CATSRPSGSPSNQPQHF
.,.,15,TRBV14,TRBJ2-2,TGTGCCAGCAGCCCGACTAAGAACGGCACCGGGGAGCTGTTTTTT,CASSPTKNGTGELFF
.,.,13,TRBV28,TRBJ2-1,TGTGCCAGCAGTTTAATAGAGCGAGGTGAGCAGTTCTTC,CASSLIERGEQFF
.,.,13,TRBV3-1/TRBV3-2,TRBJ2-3,TGTGCCAGCCAGAGGAGGCGCACAGATACGCAGTATTTT,CASQRRRTDTQYF
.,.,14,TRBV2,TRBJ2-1,TGTGCCAGCAGTGAAGTCTGGGGCCGGAATGAGCAGTTCTTC,CASSEVWGRNEQFF
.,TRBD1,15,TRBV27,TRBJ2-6,TGTGCCAGCAGGGGACAGGGCGTCGGGGCCAACGTCCTGACTTTC,CASRGQGVGANVLTF
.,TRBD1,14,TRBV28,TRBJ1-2,TGTGCCAGCAGTTTAGGGACAGCATCATATGGCTACACCTTC,CASSLGTASYGYTF
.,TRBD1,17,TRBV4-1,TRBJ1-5,TGCGCCAGCAGCCAAGAGACCAAGGACAGGAGAAATCAGCCCCAGCATTTT,CASSQETKDRRNQPQHF
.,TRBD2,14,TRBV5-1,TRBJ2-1,TGCGCCAGCAGTATTCTAGCGGGGGACAATGAGCAGTTCTTC,CASSILAGDNEQFF
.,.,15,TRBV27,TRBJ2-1,TGTGCCAGCAGTTTATCGTGGCAGGGGATAAATGAGCAGTTCTTC,CASSLSWQGINEQFF
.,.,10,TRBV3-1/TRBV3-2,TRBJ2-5,TGTGCCAGCAGCCAAGAGACCCAGTACTTC,CASSQETQYF
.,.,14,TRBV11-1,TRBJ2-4,TGTGCCAGCAGCTCGGGACTTACTGAAAACATTCAGTACTTC,CASSSGLTENIQYF
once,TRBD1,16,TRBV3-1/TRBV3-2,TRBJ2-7,TGTGCCAGCAGCCAAGAATGCCACGGACAGGGGTTGGAGCAGTACTTC,CASSQECHGQGLEQYF
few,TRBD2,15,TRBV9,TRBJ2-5,TGTGCCAGCAGCTCCCCAATAGCGGGAGGAGAGACCCAGTACTTC,CASSSPIAGGETQYF
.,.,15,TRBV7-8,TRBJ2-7,TGTGCCAGCAGCTTAGAAGTGGGGGCCCCCTACGAGCAGTACTTC,CASSLEVGAPYEQYF
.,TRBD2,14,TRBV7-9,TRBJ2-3,TGTGCCAGCAGCTTAGGACTAGCGGCAGATACGCAGTATTTT,CASSLGLAADTQYF
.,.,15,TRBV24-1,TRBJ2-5,TGTGCCACCAGTGACCCACGGCGAGACCAAGAGACCCAGTACTTC,CATSDPRRDQETQYF
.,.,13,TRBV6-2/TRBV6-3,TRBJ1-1,TGTGCCAGCAGTTTCACAGGGACCTCAAGTCCTTTCTTT,CASSFTGTSSPFF
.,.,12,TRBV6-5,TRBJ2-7,TGTGCCAGCAGTTACATGGCAGGTCCGCAGTACTTC,CASSYMAGPQYF
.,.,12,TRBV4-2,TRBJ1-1,TGTGCCAGCAGCCAAGACAGAAGCGAAGCTTTCTTT,CASSQDRSEAFF
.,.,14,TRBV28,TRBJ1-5,TGTGCCAGCAGTTCTCCACCAACCAACCAGCCCCAGCATTTT,CASSSPPTNQPQHF
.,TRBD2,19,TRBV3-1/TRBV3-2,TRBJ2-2,TGTGCCAGCAGCCGTGGAGTAGCGGGATTCCCAGGGGTCACCGGGGAGCTGTTTTTT,CASSRGVAGFPGVTGELFF
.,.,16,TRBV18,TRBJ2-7,TGTGCCAGCTCACCTTTCCAGAGAGGGAATATATACGAGCAGTACTTC,CASSPFQRGNIYEQYF
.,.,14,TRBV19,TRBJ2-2,TGTGCCATTGGGGGCAGATCGAACACCGGGGAGCTGTTTTTT,CAIGGRSNTGELFF
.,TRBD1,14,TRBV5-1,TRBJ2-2,TGCGCCAGCAGCTCGGGACAGATCACCGGGGAGCTGTTTTTT,CASSSGQITGELFF
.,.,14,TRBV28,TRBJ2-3,TGTGCCAGCAGTTACCAACTCGGCACAGATACGCAGTATTTT,CASSYQLGTDTQYF
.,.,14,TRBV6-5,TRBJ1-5,TGTGCCAGCAGTTATGTAGCTGAAGATCAGCCCCAGCATTTT,CASSYVAEDQPQHF